These 27 T cell receptor beta chains share one sample of origin, sequenced in a study of cytomegalovirus exposure and HLA in healthy donors. Measured with immunoSEQ multiplex PCR; TCRdb has only the in-frame clones, and not every one. The sample lists around 150,000 clones; around 85% were seen once. The sequenced sample was PBMCs. The receptors shown here come from a woman in her twenties or thirties in good health and CMV-seronegative.

The V gene is TRBV11-2, the J gene TRBJ2-1, with 9 nucleotides matching TRBD2. Unmatched junction bases numbered 6, after V lost 4 bases and J lost 5 bases. CDR3 length: 15 residues. Looked up from germline, CDR1 is SGHAT and CDR2 is FQNNGV. CDR3 sequence (DNA): TGTGCCAGCAGCTCGGGCGGGGGGGCCCACAATGAGCAGTTCTTC. It specifies CASSSGGGAHNEQFF.

The rearrangement links TRBV19 to TRBJ2-7; 8 bases align to TRBD1. J lost 1 base, V lost 4 bases, and 9 bases had no gene match. The CDR3 extends over 16 amino acids. Germline V gene sequence: CDR1 LNHDA, CDR2 SQIVND (reference sequence). The CDR3 spells CASSKDSTGESYEQYF. The CDR3 region has the DNA TGTGCCAGTAGTAAAGACTCGACAGGGGAGTCCTACGAGCAGTACTTC.

The V call is TRBV18, the J call TRBJ2-5; no clear D. This CDR3 contains 12 residues. Germline values: CDR1 KGHSH, CDR2 LQKENI. Trimming left V 2 bases short and J 2 bases short, with 3 bases between. CDR3 nucleotide sequence: TGTGCCAGCTCACCAAGTCAAGAGACCCAGTACTTC. It specifies CASSPSQETQYF.

The chain combines TRBV7-9 with TRBJ1-3; the D gene is possibly TRBD1 (5 bases). The V gene's germline CDR1 is SEHNR and CDR2 FQNEAQ (reference sequence). The CDR3 is 16 residues long. Trimming cost V 5 bases and J 7 bases, with 21 bases left between them. The CDR3 DNA sequence: TGTGCCAGCAGCCGGGCGTTGCAGGGTTATTCGAACACCATATATTTT. Amino acids: CASSRALQGYSNTIYF.

The J gene is TRBJ1-5, the V gene TRBV7-2; D is possibly TRBD1 (6 bases). The CDR3 length is 15 residues. The V gene lost 3 bases and the J gene lost 2 bases, with 11 bases spanning the gap. The germline V gene has CDR1 SGHTA and CDR2 FQGNSA. The CDR3 DNA reads as TGTGCCAGCAGCTTTGCAGGGGTAGGCAATCAGCCCCAGCATTTT. It yields the protein CASSFAGVGNQPQHF. Combining the CDR3 with reference TRBV7-2 and TRBJ1-5 gives the whole variable domain GAGVSQSPSNKVTEKGKDVELRCDPISGHTALYWYRQSLGQGLEFLIYFQGNSAPDKSGLPSDRFSAERTGGSVSTLTIQRTQQEDSAVYLCASSFAGVGNQPQHFGDGTRLSIL.

V usage is TRBV7-2 and J usage is TRBJ2-3, with D unresolved. V lost 8 bases to trimming and J lost 0 bases, with 15 bases between them. In germline, CDR1 is SGHTA, CDR2 FQGNSA. CDR3 length equals 15 residues. CDR3 DNA sequence: TGTGCCAGCGGGCGTATAGGGCGGAGCACAGATACGCAGTATTTT. It specifies CASGRIGRSTDTQYF.

This sequence joins TRBV5-4 and TRBJ2-5, with unresolved D. The length of the CDR3 is 13 residues. Germline CDR1 is SGHNT and CDR2 is YYREEE (reference sequence). With 7 bases removed from V and 3 bases from J, the gap between germline ends came to 13 bases. CDR3 residues: CASGSAMKETQYF. The CDR3 nucleotides read TGTGCCAGCGGGTCCGCGATGAAAGAGACCCAGTACTTC.

CDR3 loop: CASSLDDRGREQFF. The CDR3 nucleotides read TGTGCCAGCAGCTTAGATGACAGGGGTAGGGAGCAGTTCTTC. The chain combines TRBV13 with TRBJ2-1; 8 bases fit TRBD1. This CDR3 spans 14 amino acids. V was clipped by 1 base and J by 10 bases; unmatched bases: 6. The germline V gene encodes CDR1 PRHDT and CDR2 FYEKMQ (reference sequence).

The V gene is TRBV7-9, the J gene TRBJ1-2; the D is unclear. Germline lookup yields CDR1 SEHNR and CDR2 FQNEAQ (reference sequence). V was shortened by 4 bases and J by 4 bases, with 16 bases between the two germline ends. The CDR3 loop spans 15 amino acids. As DNA, the CDR3 is TGTGCCAGCAGCTCTGGTAATGCCGGGAGCTATGGCTACACCTTC. It codes for CASSSGNAGSYGYTF.

CDR3 in amino acids: CASSQRTSSYEQYF. In nucleotides, the CDR3 is TGTGCCAGCAGCCAACGGACGAGCTCCTACGAGCAGTACTTC. The J gene is TRBJ2-7, the V gene TRBV4-2; no clear D. The V gene lost 2 bases and the J gene lost 0 bases, with 8 bases spanning the gap. Germline V gene sequence: CDR1 LGHNA, CDR2 YNFKEQ. CDR3 length: 14 residues.

This clone appeared a single time. The chain couples TRBV28 to TRBJ1-2, with D perhaps TRBD1 (6 bases). This CDR3 spans 14 amino acids. Trimming removed 3 bases from V and 4 bases from J, with 12 bases in between. Germline CDR1 MDHEN, CDR2 SYDVKM. CDR3 sequence reads: CASSLGGAIYGYTF. In DNA, the CDR3 is TGTGCCAGCAGTTTGGGGGGGGCCATCTATGGCTACACCTTC.

V usage is TRBV2 and J usage is TRBJ2-2; D gene ambiguous. Trimming took off 3 bases at V and 4 bases at J, with 9 bases between the two ends. The CDR3 runs to 14 residues. From germline, CDR1 is SNHLY and CDR2 FYNNEI. The CDR3 bases are TGTGCCAGCAGTGACCCGGACGGCACCGGGGAGCTGTTTTTT. As protein: CASSDPDGTGELFF.

V is TRBV2 and J is TRBJ2-7, with 7 nucleotides matching TRBD2. V was pared by 6 bases and J by 2 bases, with 10 bases of the junction left unmatched. The length of the CDR3 is 15 residues. Germline loops: CDR1 SNHLY, CDR2 FYNNEI. The CDR3: CASRQPGGRAYEQYF. The CDR3 nucleotides read TGTGCCAGCAGGCAACCGGGCGGGAGAGCCTACGAGCAGTACTTC.

As regards this clone: At one boundary the junction diverges from the germline segment, which might be a read error. The chain recombines TRBV16 with TRBJ2-7, with D perhaps TRBD1 (5 bases). CDR3 length: 15 amino acids. The V gene's germline CDR1 is KGHSY and CDR2 FQNENV. The CDR3 DNA follows: TGTGCCAGCAGCAAATCAGGGCCCGCAGTATACGAGCAGTACTTC. Protein sequence: CASSKSGPAVYEQYF.

Only one count was recorded for this clone. The rearrangement links TRBV30 to TRBJ2-7; D not certain. The germline V and J ends were trimmed by 0 bases and 2 bases, with 11 bases remaining between them. Germline V gives CDR1 GTSNPN, CDR2 SVGIG (reference sequence). This CDR3 spans 14 amino acids. The CDR3 spells CAWSVGLGAYEQYF. In nucleotides, the CDR3 is TGTGCCTGGAGTGTGGGCCTAGGCGCCTACGAGCAGTACTTC.

The gene calls are TRBV7-8 and TRBJ2-7; no firm D call. This CDR3 contains 14 residues. Germline V gene data show CDR1 as SGHVS and CDR2 as FQNEAQ. Deletions cut 3 bases from V and 3 bases from J, with 12 bases between. The CDR3 DNA reads TGTGCCAGCAGCTTCGTGAGCCTAGGCTACGAGCAGTACTTC. Protein product: CASSFVSLGYEQYF.

This chain joins TRBV7-2 and TRBJ2-7; no clear D gene. Deletions cut 3 bases from V and 2 bases from J, with 14 bases between. Germline CDR1 reads SGHTA; CDR2 reads FQGNSA. The CDR3 length is 15 residues. CDR3 in amino acids: CASSFGVAVTYEQYF. For the CDR3, the DNA is TGTGCCAGCAGCTTCGGTGTGGCCGTTACCTACGAGCAGTACTTC.

The DNA for the CDR3 is TGTGCCAGCAGTGGGGGGTACCAAGAGACCCAGTACTTC. Its protein is CASSGGYQETQYF. This sequence joins TRBV6-1 and TRBJ2-5; tentatively, D is TRBD1 or TRBD2 (5 bases each). The CDR3 runs to 13 residues. Trimming removed 4 bases from V and 0 bases from J, with 6 bases in between. Germline loops: CDR1 MNHNS, CDR2 SASEGT.

The chain carries TRBV6-1 and TRBJ1-5; TRBD1 matches 8 bases. The CDR3 is made up of 14 amino acids. With 6 bases clipped from V and 1 base from J, the junction kept 2 bases outside the gene matches. Germline lookup yields CDR1 MNHNS and CDR2 SASEGT. CDR3 amino acids: CASRGDRSNQPQHF. Written as DNA, the CDR3 is TGTGCCAGCAGGGGGGACAGGAGCAATCAGCCCCAGCATTTT.

The chain couples TRBV27 to TRBJ2-7; D may correspond to TRBD1 or TRBD2 (5 bases each). The V gene's germline CDR1 is MNHEY and CDR2 SMNVEV (reference sequence). The CDR3 runs to 16 residues. V lost 5 bases and J 3 bases, leaving 20 bases between the germline ends. This CDR3 is CASSLRTPRGYYEQYF. In nucleotides, the CDR3 is TGTGCCAGCAGTCTACGGACACCCCGAGGGTACTACGAGCAGTACTTC.

The V call is TRBV18, the J call TRBJ2-1; TRBD2 matches at 10 bases. Trimming took 6 bases from V and 1 from J; bases not matched to a gene: 3. Germline CDR1 reads KGHSH; CDR2 reads LQKENI. CDR3 length: 15 amino acids. The DNA for the CDR3 is TGTGCCAGCTCCAGCGGGGGGGTTTCCTACAATGAGCAGTTCTTC. Its translation: CASSSGGVSYNEQFF. Supplemented by reference TRBV18 and TRBJ2-1, the full variable domain reads NAGVMQNPRHLVRRRGQEARLRCSPMKGHSHVYWYRQLPEEGLKFMVYLQKENIIDESGMPKERFSAEFPKEGPSILRIQQVVRGDSAAYFCASSSGGVSYNEQFFGPGTRLTVL.

This chain links TRBV29-1 with TRBJ1-2; D ambiguous. Trimming cost V 6 bases and J 4 bases, with 15 bases left between them. CDR1 and CDR2 (germline): SQVTM, ANQGSEA. This CDR3 comprises 13 residues. CDR3 bases: TGCAGCGTCCACCGTGAGGACTCCTATGGCTACACCTTC. This sequence encodes CSVHREDSYGYTF.

The chain uses TRBV15 and TRBJ1-2, with 10 bases fitting TRBD1. V lost 3 bases, J lost 8 bases, and 0 bases stayed unmatched. This CDR3 is 12 amino acids long. The germline V gene has CDR1 LNHNV and CDR2 YYDKDF (reference sequence). In DNA, the CDR3 is TGTGCCACCAGCAGGACAGGGGGCGGCTACACCTTC. It yields the protein CATSRTGGGYTF.

This clone was picked up a small number of times. J is TRBJ1-2 and V is TRBV27; D remains unclear. The V end lost 4 bases, the J end lost 7 bases, and 16 bases lay between the germline ends. CDR1 and CDR2 from the germline V gene are MNHEY and SMNVEV (reference sequence). The CDR3 consists of 14 residues. Here the CDR3 DNA reads TGTGCCAGCAGTTCGACCAACCCCGGCGGTGGCTACACCTTC. Amino acids: CASSSTNPGGGYTF.

J is TRBJ1-5 and V is TRBV15; D is possibly TRBD1 (6 bases). Germline V gives CDR1 LNHNV, CDR2 YYDKDF (reference sequence). This CDR3 is 17 amino acids long. Deletions cut 1 base from V and 1 base from J, with 14 bases between. Here the CDR3 reads CATSRAGDITSNQPQHF. The CDR3 region has the DNA TGTGCCACCAGCAGAGCTGGGGACATCACAAGCAATCAGCCCCAGCATTTT.

The CDR3 reads CAWSDPRGRAVGGTQYF. The CDR3 DNA sequence: TGTGCCTGGAGTGACCCCCGAGGGAGGGCCGTTGGAGGGACCCAGTACTTC. The V gene is TRBV30, the J gene TRBJ2-5; 7 bases agree with TRBD2. Germline V CDR1 and CDR2: GTSNPN, SVGIG (reference sequence). The junction had 18 bases not matched to a gene; V was cut back by 1 base and J by 7 bases. The CDR3 is made up of 17 amino acids.

The V gene is TRBV6-1, the J gene TRBJ2-1; D ambiguous. V lost 2 bases, J lost 15 bases, and 11 bases lay in between. Germline V gene data show CDR1 as MNHNS and CDR2 as SASEGT. The CDR3 extends over 11 amino acids. CDR3 residues: CASSERRNLFF. The CDR3 DNA sequence: TGTGCCAGCAGTGAAAGAAGGAACCTGTTCTTC.